This T cell receptor beta chain was recorded in a study of T cell repertoires in cytomegalovirus infection. In the study overall: Recently identified HLA-C-restricted CMV epitopes were used, and well-studied HLA-B-restricted CMV epitopes were used as well.

As regards this clonotype: Its antigen is not identified.

MiXCR was run by TCRdb on the reads, yielding one entry per CDR3 protein. The table shows roughly 180,000 distinct CDR3 sequences, with 20% to 25% occurring only once. This receptor was taken from a human donor in good health (CMV status not recorded). Some clones in this sample may be carry-over from other donors' samples. The source was CD8+ T cells from cultured PBMCs, collected from culture after CMV antigen stimulation.

The CDR3 sequence: CATSDSSRRSGGWNEQFF. DNA for the CDR3: TGTGCCACCAGTGATTCTTCAAGGCGTAGCGGGGGTTGGAATGAGCAGTTCTTC. V usage is TRBV24-1 and J usage is TRBJ2-1; 9 bases agree with TRBD2. CDR1 is KGHDR and CDR2 is SFDVKD in the germline V gene. The CDR3 is made up of 18 amino acids. Trimming took 2 bases from V and 7 from J; bases not matched to a gene: 14.